These 27 T cell receptor beta chains originate from one sample sequenced in a study of blood T cell repertoires in COVID-19. The data were produced by immunoSEQ multiplex PCR, yet TCRdb's version contains in-frame clones alone and is incomplete. This repertoire shows just over 80,000 clones, more than 75% found once; its top ten account for less than 20%. Sequenced sample: peripheral blood. The source of these receptors is a woman older than 75 with active or convalescent COVID-19.

This clone has only one observation. The chain uses TRBV7-2 and TRBJ1-4; possibly TRBD1 for D (6 bases). CDR1 is SGHTA and CDR2 is FQGNSA in the germline V gene. Trimming stripped 4 bases from V and 0 bases from J, with 15 bases between. The CDR3 runs 17 residues. CDR3: CASSSQGNSATNEKLFF. Written as DNA, the CDR3 is TGTGCCAGCAGCTCTCAGGGGAATAGTGCAACTAATGAAAAACTGTTTTTT.

The chain joins TRBV19 to TRBJ2-2; TRBD1 is a possible D gene (6 bases). Trimming took 4 bases from V and 5 from J, leaving 11 bases between them. CDR3 length equals 14 residues. The germline CDR1 and CDR2 sequences are LNHDA and SQIVND (reference sequence). CDR3 bases: TGTGCCAGTAGTAGGGACATTGTTACCGGGGAGCTGTTTTTT. Translating gives CASSRDIVTGELFF.

The gene calls are TRBV6-5 and TRBJ2-2, with 7 nucleotides matching TRBD1. The germline V gene has CDR1 MNHEY and CDR2 SVGAGI. The J segment lost 1 base and the V segment lost 6 bases, leaving 2 bases of the junction unmatched. The CDR3 consists of 14 residues. The CDR3 is CASRRQGNTGELFF. In DNA form, the CDR3 reads TGTGCCAGCAGGAGACAGGGGAACACCGGGGAGCTGTTTTTT.

The J gene is TRBJ2-1, the V gene TRBV19, with 9 bases aligning to TRBD1. V lost 4 bases and J lost 10; bases outside the gene matches: 5. CDR3 size: 13 residues. Germline lookup yields CDR1 LNHDA and CDR2 SQIVND (reference sequence). The chain's CDR3 is CASSTDRGGEQFF. CDR3 DNA sequence: TGTGCCAGTAGTACGGACAGGGGAGGAGAGCAGTTCTTC.

J is TRBJ2-5 and V is TRBV28; TRBD1 might be the D (5 bases). The length of the CDR3 is 16 residues. Trimming removed 8 bases from V and 0 bases from J, with 19 bases in between. Looked up from germline, CDR1 is MDHEN and CDR2 is SYDVKM. CDR3 sequence: CASAQTEFFYQETQYF. The CDR3 DNA is TGTGCCAGCGCGCAGACAGAGTTCTTTTACCAAGAGACCCAGTACTTC.

This sequence joins TRBV19 and TRBJ1-2; 7 nucleotides agree with TRBD1. Germline lookup yields CDR1 LNHDA and CDR2 SQIVND (reference sequence). V lost 5 bases to trimming and J lost 0 bases; unmatched junction nucleotides: 9. This CDR3 has 16 amino acids. This CDR3 reads CASSFRTGQTNYGYTF. CDR3 coding DNA: TGTGCCAGTAGTTTCCGAACGGGACAGACTAACTATGGCTACACCTTC.

The chain carries TRBV7-2 and TRBJ2-7, with TRBD1 identical over 7 bases. CDR1 is SGHTA, CDR2 FQGNSA, per germline. Unmatched junction bases numbered 4, after V lost 3 bases and J lost 2 bases. The CDR3 has 14 residues. The CDR3: CASSFWTGPYEQYF. The CDR3 DNA follows: TGTGCCAGCAGCTTCTGGACAGGCCCCTACGAGCAGTACTTC.

This chain joins TRBV7-9 and TRBJ1-2; no firm D call. Germline V gene data show CDR1 as SEHNR and CDR2 as FQNEAQ (reference sequence). The CDR3 has 11 residues. Trimming took off 2 bases at V and 5 bases at J, with 3 bases between the two ends. In DNA, the CDR3 is TGTGCCAGCAGCTTACAATATGGCTACACCTTC. Translating it yields CASSLQYGYTF.

The rearrangement links TRBV10-2 to TRBJ2-7; 7 positions match TRBD1. Germline CDR1 reads WSHSY; CDR2 reads SAAADI. V dropped 4 bases and J dropped 5; count of bases not matched to a gene: 5. The CDR3 spans 13 residues. Here the CDR3 DNA reads TGCGCCAGCAGTGGACAGGGAAACCACGAGCAGTACTTC. Translated: CASSGQGNHEQYF.

This clone has a handful of counts. The rearrangement joins TRBV6-6 to TRBJ2-7; D is possibly TRBD1 (5 bases). V was clipped by 6 bases and J by 2 bases, with 8 bases between them. The length of the CDR3 is 12 residues. In germline, CDR1 is MNHNY, CDR2 SVGAGI (reference sequence). The CDR3 coding sequence is TGTGCCAGCAGCGAACAGGCCTACGAGCAGTACTTC. The encoded protein is CASSEQAYEQYF.

This clone was found a few times. The chain couples TRBV5-1 to TRBJ1-4, with TRBD1 matching over 7 bases. Germline V lookup: CDR1 SGHRS, CDR2 YFSETQ. The CDR3 extends over 14 amino acids. Losses at the gene ends were 3 bases for V and 7 bases for J; bases not matched to a gene: 6. CDR3 sequence (DNA): TGCGCCAGCAGCTCGGACCCAGGGGGTGAAAAACTGTTTTTT. Translating it yields CASSSDPGGEKLFF. Together with reference TRBV5-1 and TRBJ1-4, the CDR3 gives the full variable domain: KAGVTQTPRYLIKTRGQQVTLSCSPISGHRSVSWYQQTPGQGLQFLFEYFSETQRNKGNFPGRFSGRQFSNSRSEMNVSTLELGDSALYLCASSSDPGGEKLFFGSGTQLSVL.

The V and J genes are TRBV19 and TRBJ1-5, with D uncertain. The CDR3 spans 16 residues. V lost 4 bases and J 2 bases, leaving 15 bases between the germline ends. The V gene's germline CDR1 is LNHDA and CDR2 SQIVND (reference sequence). The CDR3 DNA is TGTGCCAGTAGTAGAGACCCTATATCGGGCAATCAGCCCCAGCATTTT. Its protein is CASSRDPISGNQPQHF. The whole variable domain, remainder taken from reference TRBV19 and TRBJ1-5, is DGGITQSPKYLFRKEGQNVTLSCEQNLNHDAMYWYRQDPGQGLRLIYYSQIVNDFQKGDIAEGYSVSREKKESFPLTVTSAQKNPTAFYLCASSRDPISGNQPQHFGDGTRLSIL.

This clone is medium-sized (0.01 to 0.1%) within its sample. The chain is built from TRBV6-2 or TRBV6-3 and TRBJ2-2; the D gene is possibly TRBD1 (5 bases). This CDR3 has 14 amino acids. Germline lookup yields CDR1 MNHEY and CDR2 SVGEGT. V was trimmed by 3 bases and J by 3 bases, leaving 8 bases between them. The CDR3: CASSYDSDTGELFF. In DNA, the CDR3 is TGTGCCAGCAGTTATGACAGCGACACCGGGGAGCTGTTTTTT.

This clone was seen only a few times. The chain uses TRBV19 and TRBJ1-6, with D uncertain. V lost 6 bases to trimming and J lost 6 bases, with 9 bases between them. Germline V gene data show CDR1 as LNHDA and CDR2 as SQIVND (reference sequence). The CDR3 length is 13 residues. The CDR3 DNA is TGTGCCAGTAGCCGCGGAACTAATTCACCCCTCCACTTT. Translating it yields CASSRGTNSPLHF.

V gene TRBV12-3 or TRBV12-4 combines with J gene TRBJ2-5; D possibly corresponds to TRBD1 (6 bases). Between the trimmed V and J ends, which lost 7 bases and 7 bases, there was a span of 13 bases. CDR3 length equals 12 residues. The DNA of the CDR3 is TGTGCCAGCACCCATGAAGGGGGGACCCAGTACTTC. Protein: CASTHEGGTQYF.

The chain's CDR3 is CASSEARGSTSPLHF. The CDR3 DNA follows: TGTGCCAGCAGTGAAGCGCGAGGGAGTACTTCACCCCTCCACTTT. V usage is TRBV2 and J usage is TRBJ1-6; D uncertain. The V end lost 0 bases, the J end lost 9 bases, and 12 bases lay between the germline ends. The CDR3 totals 15 residues. Germline CDR1 reads SNHLY; CDR2 reads FYNNEI.

The chain uses TRBV2 and TRBJ1-2; a weak D match, TRBD1 (6 bases). Germline CDR1 reads SNHLY; CDR2 reads FYNNEI. This CDR3 has 12 residues. V lost 6 bases to trimming and J lost 4 bases, with 9 bases between them. CDR3 sequence reads: CASRDRSYGYTF. As DNA, the CDR3 is TGTGCCAGCAGAGACAGGAGCTATGGCTACACCTTC.

The sample holds one count of this clone. The rearrangement links TRBV27 to TRBJ1-4; TRBD1 matches 11 bases. Germline V gene data show CDR1 as MNHEY and CDR2 as SMNVEV (reference sequence). The ends lost 3 bases at V and 5 bases at J; junction bases unmatched: 14. The CDR3 is made up of 19 amino acids. Written as DNA, the CDR3 is TGTGCCAGCAGTTTTGGGGACAGGGGGAGGAAGTGGGAAAATGAAAAACTGTTTTTT. Translated, it gives CASSFGDRGRKWENEKLFF. Looking up the rest from reference TRBV27 and TRBJ1-4 gives the full variable domain: EAQVTQNPRYLITVTGKKLTVTCSQNMNHEYMSWYRQDPGLGLRQIYYSMNVEVTDKGDVPEGYKVSRKEKRNFPLILESPSPNQTSLYFCASSFGDRGRKWENEKLFFGSGTQLSVL.

The chain's CDR3 is CASSLVQGPSNEQFF. The CDR3 DNA is TGCGCCAGCAGCTTGGTTCAGGGCCCGAGCAATGAGCAGTTCTTC. The chain uses TRBV5-1 and TRBJ2-1; D may be TRBD1 (5 bases). This CDR3 comprises 15 residues. With 0 bases removed from V and 6 bases from J, the gap between germline ends came to 13 bases. Germline CDR1 and CDR2: SGHRS and YFSETQ.

This clone has only a few counts. The chain has TRBV6-2 or TRBV6-3 and TRBJ2-3; 8 positions match TRBD2. Trimming at V came to 2 bases and at J to 0 bases, leaving 7 bases not matched to a gene. This CDR3 has 17 residues. In germline, CDR1 is MNHEY, CDR2 SVGEGT. The CDR3 DNA reads TGTGCCAGCAGTTACGACCCTGCGGGGGGTAGCACAGATACGCAGTATTTT. Encoded protein: CASSYDPAGGSTDTQYF.

In this sample, this clone turned up once. The gene calls are TRBV15 and TRBJ2-5; D is unclear. This CDR3 comprises 15 residues. Germline V gives CDR1 LNHNV, CDR2 YYDKDF (reference sequence). Deletions cut 0 bases from V and 2 bases from J, with 10 bases between. The CDR3 is CATSREGSWQETQYF. The CDR3, as DNA: TGTGCCACCAGCAGAGAGGGCAGCTGGCAAGAGACCCAGTACTTC.

V gene TRBV7-9 combines with J gene TRBJ1-1; no reliable D call. Per the germline V gene, CDR1 is SEHNR and CDR2 is FQNEAQ (reference sequence). V dropped 5 bases and J dropped 1 base, with 11 bases sitting between them. The CDR3 consists of 14 residues. CDR3 amino acids: CASSPSWENTEAFF. The CDR3 DNA follows: TGTGCCAGCAGCCCTAGCTGGGAGAACACTGAAGCTTTCTTT.

This clone showed up just a few times. Written as DNA, the CDR3 is TGTGCCAGCAGCGTAGGGAGCCTGGGGAACACTGAAGCTTTCTTT. It codes for CASSVGSLGNTEAFF. The chain recombines TRBV9 with TRBJ1-1, with no clear D. V lost 0 bases to trimming and J lost 1 base, with 10 bases between them. CDR1 and CDR2 from the germline V gene are SGDLS and YYNGEE. This CDR3 has 15 amino acids.

This sequence joins TRBV5-6 and TRBJ2-7, with 9 bases identical to TRBD1. There are 16 residues in the CDR3. Per germline, CDR1 SGHDT and CDR2 YYEEEE. With V trimmed by 5 bases and J by 7 bases, 16 bases remained unmatched. The CDR3 sequence is CASSTPGQGRQREQYF. The CDR3 coding sequence is TGTGCCAGCAGTACTCCGGGACAGGGTCGCCAGCGGGAGCAGTACTTC.

The rearrangement links TRBV15 to TRBJ1-4; D might be TRBD1 (5 bases). This CDR3 comprises 16 residues. Germline V CDR1 and CDR2: LNHNV, YYDKDF (reference sequence). V was pared by 2 bases and J by 8 bases, with 18 bases between. The CDR3 bases are TGTGCCACCAGCAGATCAATTTCAGTGGGGGGGGAAAAACTGTTTTTT. Amino acid sequence: CATSRSISVGGEKLFF.

This clone showed up just a few times. This chain connects TRBV28 to TRBJ1-1, with D maybe TRBD1 (5 bases). Trimming left V 1 base short and J 4 bases short, with 7 bases between. The V gene's germline CDR1 is MDHEN and CDR2 SYDVKM. The CDR3 sequence is 13 residues long. CDR3 sequence (DNA): TGTGCCAGCAGTTTATCGGGGGGCACTGAAGCTTTCTTT. Encoded protein: CASSLSGGTEAFF.

V and J are TRBV14 and TRBJ2-5; possibly TRBD1 for D (6 bases). Germline V lookup: CDR1 SGHDN, CDR2 FVKESK. CDR3 length equals 15 residues. With 4 bases removed from V and 7 bases from J, the gap between germline ends came to 19 bases. The CDR3 is CASSLETGPWATQYF. In nucleotides, the CDR3 is TGTGCCAGCAGCCTAGAAACAGGGCCGTGGGCGACCCAGTACTTC.